This T cell receptor beta chain appears in the sequencing data of a study of blood T cell repertoires in COVID-19. This CDR3 spans 12 amino acids. V shed 3 bases and J shed 4 bases, with 9 bases lying between them. CDR1 SQVTM and CDR2 ANQGSEA come from the germline V gene. This clone turned up a few times. The assay was immunoSEQ multiplex PCR, and TCRdb's table has in-frame clones only and misses some. The repertoire has some 250,000 clones, 70% to 90% of them found once; the top ten carry 0.65% to 0.9%. This clonotype was obtained from a woman aged 25-40 years with acute or convalescent COVID-19. The sequenced sample was peripheral blood. This chain links TRBV29-1 with TRBJ1-2; D is uncertain. The CDR3 sequence is CSVDLEIYGYTF. CDR3 nucleotide sequence: TGCAGCGTTGATTTGGAGATCTATGGCTACACCTTC.